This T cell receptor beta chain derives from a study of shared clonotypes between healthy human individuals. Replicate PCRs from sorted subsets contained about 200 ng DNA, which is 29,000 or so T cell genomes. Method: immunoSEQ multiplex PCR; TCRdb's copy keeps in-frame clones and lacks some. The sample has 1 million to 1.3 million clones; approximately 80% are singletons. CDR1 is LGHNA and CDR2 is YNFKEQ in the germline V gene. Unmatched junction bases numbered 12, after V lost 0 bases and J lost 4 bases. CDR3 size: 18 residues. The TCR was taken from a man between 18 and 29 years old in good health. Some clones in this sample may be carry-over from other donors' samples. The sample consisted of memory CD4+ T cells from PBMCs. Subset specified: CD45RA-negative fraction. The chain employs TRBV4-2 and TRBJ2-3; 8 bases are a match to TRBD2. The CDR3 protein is CASSQDIPGGPVSDTQYF. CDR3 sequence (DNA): TGTGCCAGCAGCCAAGACATTCCGGGAGGGCCGGTGTCAGATACGCAGTATTTT.